Shown below are 30 T cell receptor beta chains from a single sample sequenced in a study of PD-1 blockade in mismatch repair-deficient tumors. TCRdb's copy holds only in-frame clones and misses some; the assay was immunoSEQ multiplex PCR. The repertoire holds approximately 100,000 clones, 70% to 85% seen once, with about 6.3% in the top ten. The source was peripheral blood, collected around 8 months after starting pembrolizumab. The receptor set was obtained from an adult with mismatch repair-deficient cancer.

The chain carries TRBV30 and TRBJ1-2; the match to TRBD1 covers 7 bases. The CDR3 contains 14 residues. Unmatched junction bases numbered 12, after V lost 3 bases and J lost 8 bases. Germline CDR1 is GTSNPN and CDR2 is SVGIG (reference sequence). The DNA of the CDR3 is TGTGCCTGGAGGACGGGGACAGTTTTTACCGGCTACACCTTC. This codes for CAWRTGTVFTGYTF.

This chain joins TRBV5-1 and TRBJ2-1; the D gene is possibly TRBD1 (7 bases). This CDR3 has 14 residues. The V gene lost 3 bases and the J gene lost 9 bases, with 16 bases spanning the gap. The germline CDR1 and CDR2 sequences are SGHRS and YFSETQ. Written as DNA, the CDR3 is TGCGCCAGCAGCTCGGACTACAGGGGAGGTGAGCAGTTCTTC. The encoded protein is CASSSDYRGGEQFF.

V gene TRBV11-3 combines with J gene TRBJ2-2; 9 bases match TRBD1. CDR1 and CDR2 (germline): SGHNT, YENEEA. This CDR3 contains 18 residues. Trimming at V came to 5 bases and at J to 0 bases, leaving 10 bases not matched to a gene. The CDR3 sequence is CASSPTATGGPNTGELFF. Written as DNA, the CDR3 is TGTGCCAGCAGCCCGACCGCGACAGGGGGGCCGAACACCGGGGAGCTGTTTTTT. The full variable domain, completed using reference TRBV11-3 and TRBJ2-2, is EAGVVQSPRYKIIEKKQPVAFWCNPISGHNTLYWYLQNLGQGPELLIRYENEEAVDDSQLPKDRFSAERLKGVDSTLKIQPAELGDSAVYLCASSPTATGGPNTGELFFGEGSRLTVL.

The chain joins TRBV30 to TRBJ1-3; TRBD1 matches 12 bases. The junction had 2 bases not matched to a gene; V was cut back by 5 bases and J by 3 bases. Germline V CDR1 and CDR2: GTSNPN, SVGIG (reference sequence). The length of the CDR3 is 14 residues. The CDR3 spells CAWGTGGNGNTIYF. CDR3 bases: TGTGCCTGGGGGACAGGGGGCAATGGAAACACCATATATTTT.

DNA of the CDR3: TGTGCCACCAGCAGTTCTAACGAGAACTCCTACGAGCAGTACTTC. It specifies CATSSSNENSYEQYF. This chain uses TRBV15 with TRBJ2-7; D is unresolved. The CDR3 sequence is 15 residues long. The germline gives CDR1 LNHNV, CDR2 YYDKDF (reference sequence). Trimming shortened V by 3 bases and J by 0 bases, and 12 bases separated the two germline ends.

This clone was recorded only once. The rearrangement uses TRBV18 and TRBJ2-5; no clear D gene. The CDR3 has 13 amino acids. The germline V gene encodes CDR1 KGHSH and CDR2 LQKENI. With 0 bases removed from V and 5 bases from J, the gap between germline ends came to 7 bases. The DNA of the CDR3 is TGTGCCAGCTCACCACCCGGGTTTGAGACCCAGTACTTC. The encoded protein is CASSPPGFETQYF.

V and J are TRBV19 and TRBJ1-1; D remains unclear. This CDR3 contains 15 residues. Trimming took 0 bases from V and 4 from J, leaving 12 bases between them. CDR1 LNHDA and CDR2 SQIVND come from the germline V gene (reference sequence). The CDR3 nucleotides read TGTGCCAGTAGTATAGATGAGGGAACGGGCACTGAAGCTTTCTTT. Translating gives CASSIDEGTGTEAFF.

Regarding this clone: Germline is not matched at one junction end, which may reflect a read error. The CDR3 sequence: CASRLGTAYEQYF. The CDR3 region has the DNA TGTGCCAGCAGATTAGGGACAGCCTACGAGCAGTACTTC. The chain combines TRBV7-9 with TRBJ2-7; 7 nucleotides agree with TRBD1. The CDR3 loop spans 13 amino acids. Germline CDR1 is SEHNR and CDR2 is FQNEAQ (reference sequence). Full variable domain (missing parts from reference TRBV7-9 and TRBJ2-7): DTGVSQNPRHKITKRGQNVTFRCDPISEHNRLYWYRQTLGQGPEFLTYFQNEAQLEKSRLLSDRFSAERPKGSFSTLEIQRTEQGDSAMYLCASRLGTAYEQYFGPGTRLTVT.

This chain links TRBV10-3 with TRBJ2-3; a weak D match, TRBD2 (5 bases). The CDR3 loop spans 15 amino acids. Per the germline V gene, CDR1 is ENHRY and CDR2 is SYGVKD. V was pared by 5 bases and J by 0 bases, with 12 bases between. The CDR3 region has the DNA TGTGCCATCAGTAAGAGCGGCTCTAGCACAGATACGCAGTATTTT. Encoded protein: CAISKSGSSTDTQYF.

V gene TRBV5-8 combines with J gene TRBJ1-2, with a weak D call TRBD1 (5 bases). CDR3 size: 15 residues. Trimming pared 0 bases from V and 3 bases from J, leaving 12 bases between. Germline CDR1 SGHTS, CDR2 YDEGEE. The CDR3 sequence: CASSLGWGFDYGYTF. CDR3 coding DNA: TGTGCCAGCAGCTTGGGCTGGGGCTTCGACTATGGCTACACCTTC.

The chain links TRBV6-1 to TRBJ2-5, with 7 bases fitting TRBD2. Unmatched junction bases numbered 19, after V lost 2 bases and J lost 4 bases. CDR1 and CDR2 (germline): MNHNS, SASEGT. The CDR3 is 19 amino acids. The CDR3 region is CASSERSSGASRWGETQYF. CDR3 sequence (DNA): TGTGCCAGCAGTGAAAGGTCTAGCGGAGCATCCCGGTGGGGAGAGACCCAGTACTTC.

This clone was detected ten times or more. This sequence joins TRBV11-3 and TRBJ2-7; D is undetermined. The CDR3 runs to 15 residues. Germline values: CDR1 SGHNT, CDR2 YENEEA. Trimming removed 0 bases at V and 6 bases at J, with 15 bases between. The CDR3 region has the DNA TGTGCCAGCAGCTTAGATCCCCGAGAAGCGCTCGAGCAGTACTTC. This translates into CASSLDPREALEQYF. The full variable domain, its missing parts supplied by reference TRBV11-3 and TRBJ2-7, is EAGVVQSPRYKIIEKKQPVAFWCNPISGHNTLYWYLQNLGQGPELLIRYENEEAVDDSQLPKDRFSAERLKGVDSTLKIQPAELGDSAVYLCASSLDPREALEQYFGPGTRLTVT.

The chain is built from TRBV27 and TRBJ1-1, with D tentatively TRBD1 (5 bases). Trimming shortened V by 3 bases and J by 6 bases, and 14 bases separated the two germline ends. This CDR3 is built from 14 residues. In germline, CDR1 is MNHEY, CDR2 SMNVEV (reference sequence). The CDR3 loop reads CASSFGGSRAEAFF. The DNA for the CDR3 is TGTGCCAGCAGTTTTGGGGGGTCTCGGGCTGAAGCTTTCTTT.

This chain joins TRBV7-2 and TRBJ1-1; D may be TRBD1 (6 bases). V dropped 1 base and J dropped 2 bases, with 11 bases sitting between them. There are 15 residues in the CDR3. CDR1 is SGHTA, CDR2 FQGNSA, per germline. The CDR3 spells CASSLGGGRNTEAFF. CDR3 bases: TGTGCCAGCAGCTTAGGAGGGGGACGAAACACTGAAGCTTTCTTT.

The chain recombines TRBV28 with TRBJ2-7; possible D gene TRBD1, 6 bases. This CDR3 region has 13 residues. V lost 4 bases to trimming and J lost 6 bases, with 13 bases between them. From germline, CDR1 is MDHEN and CDR2 SYDVKM. The CDR3 spells CASSWSQGLEQYF. The CDR3 coding sequence is TGTGCCAGCAGTTGGTCGCAGGGGCTCGAGCAGTACTTC.

The V gene is TRBV28, the J gene TRBJ2-7; TRBD2 matches 8 bases. The CDR3 is 14 residues long. V was clipped by 3 bases and J by 2 bases; unmatched bases: 3. Germline CDR1 and CDR2: MDHEN and SYDVKM. The CDR3 protein is CASSLGAGAYEQYF. CDR3 DNA sequence: TGTGCCAGCAGTTTGGGAGCGGGAGCCTACGAGCAGTACTTC.

Here the CDR3 reads CASSVPDDRDEQFF. The CDR3 coding sequence is TGTGCCAGCAGTGTCCCCGACGACAGGGATGAGCAGTTCTTC. This chain joins TRBV6-1 and TRBJ2-1, with 7 bases identical to TRBD1. Looked up from germline, CDR1 is MNHNS and CDR2 is SASEGT. The CDR3 spans 14 residues. After removal of 4 bases from V and 8 bases from J, the junction contained 8 bases not matched to a gene.

The chain is built from TRBV4-1 and TRBJ2-2; possibly TRBD1 for D (7 bases). Trimming removed 3 bases at V and 0 bases at J, with 11 bases between. CDR3 length: 16 residues. Per the germline V gene, CDR1 is MGHRA and CDR2 is YSYEKL. The CDR3 spells CASSQTGRTNTGELFF. CDR3 bases: TGCGCCAGCAGCCAGACAGGGAGGACGAACACCGGGGAGCTGTTTTTT.

V gene TRBV7-9 combines with J gene TRBJ2-7; D is unclear. The germline CDR1 and CDR2 sequences are SEHNR and FQNEAQ (reference sequence). CDR3 length: 12 amino acids. V lost 6 bases and J lost 2, with 8 bases in between. The CDR3 spells CASRKGAYEQYF. The CDR3 nucleotides read TGTGCCAGCAGGAAAGGAGCCTACGAGCAGTACTTC.

In its sample, this clone was seen once. This chain connects TRBV7-3 to TRBJ2-7; the D is unclear. Germline CDR1 reads SGHTA; CDR2 reads FQGTGA. Trimming removed 2 bases at V and 3 bases at J, with 8 bases between. This CDR3 is built from 13 residues. The CDR3 protein is CASSLGVSYEQYF. Written as DNA, the CDR3 is TGTGCCAGCAGCTTAGGAGTGAGCTACGAGCAGTACTTC.

The chain links TRBV25-1 to TRBJ2-3; a possible D gene is TRBD2 (6 bases). V was pared by 10 bases and J by 8 bases, with 19 bases between. CDR3 length: 13 amino acids. From germline, CDR1 is MGHDK and CDR2 SYGVNS. CDR3 coding DNA: TGTGCCACCGAACCCGACTTGCGGGGTACGCAGTATTTT. Its protein product is CATEPDLRGTQYF.

The CDR3, as DNA: TGCAGCGTTGAAGCAGGGCGGGGTGGCTACACCTTC. Its protein product is CSVEAGRGGYTF. This chain connects TRBV29-1 to TRBJ1-2; possibly TRBD1 for D (5 bases). Trimming took 1 base from V and 7 from J, leaving 10 bases between them. CDR1 SQVTM and CDR2 ANQGSEA come from the germline V gene. The CDR3 covers 12 residues. Filled out from reference TRBV29-1 and TRBJ1-2, the complete variable domain reads SAVISQKPSRDICQRGTSLTIQCQVDSQVTMMFWYRQQPGQSLTLIATANQGSEATYESGFVIDKFPISRPNLTFSTLTVSNMSPEDSSIYLCSVEAGRGGYTFGSGTRLTVV.

The chain employs TRBV6-1 and TRBJ2-5; possibly TRBD2 for D (6 bases). Trimming shortened V by 5 bases and J by 5 bases, and 15 bases separated the two germline ends. Germline V gene sequence: CDR1 MNHNS, CDR2 SASEGT. This CDR3 has 14 amino acids. The CDR3 region has the DNA TGTGCCAGCAGTATACGGGACTCCGGGGAGACCCAGTACTTC. It is translated as CASSIRDSGETQYF.

The chain couples TRBV29-1 to TRBJ2-1; 8 bases are a match to TRBD2. CDR1 is SQVTM, CDR2 ANQGSEA, per germline. The V segment lost 3 bases and the J segment 3 bases; nucleotides outside the gene matches: 7. This CDR3 spans 15 amino acids. The CDR3 DNA reads as TGCAGCGTTGACACCCCGGGACTAGGCTACAATGAGCAGTTCTTC. It specifies CSVDTPGLGYNEQFF.

V is TRBV5-1 and J is TRBJ2-7, with D tentatively TRBD1 (5 bases). V was cut by 4 bases and J by 4 bases, with 18 bases left in between. CDR3 length equals 15 residues. Germline lookup yields CDR1 SGHRS and CDR2 YFSETQ. In nucleotides, the CDR3 is TGCGCCAGCAGCCTGGTTTCGGCAGGGTCGTACGAGCAGTACTTC. Amino acid sequence: CASSLVSAGSYEQYF.

The V call is TRBV7-3, the J call TRBJ2-4, with D possibly TRBD2 on 6 matching bases. V was pared by 5 bases and J by 2 bases, with 16 bases between. Germline V gene data show CDR1 as SGHTA and CDR2 as FQGTGA. The length of the CDR3 is 16 residues. The CDR3 DNA reads TGTGCCAGCAGCCTGGCGGGGCCGGGAACCAAAAACATTCAGTACTTC. It is translated as CASSLAGPGTKNIQYF.

The V call is TRBV30, the J call TRBJ2-1, with D possibly TRBD2 on 6 matching bases. The V gene's germline CDR1 is GTSNPN and CDR2 SVGIG (reference sequence). This CDR3 spans 14 amino acids. The V gene lost 3 bases and the J gene lost 0 bases, with 9 bases spanning the gap. Here the CDR3 reads CAWSGDFSYNEQFF. The DNA for the CDR3 is TGTGCCTGGAGCGGGGACTTCTCCTACAATGAGCAGTTCTTC.

The chain joins TRBV10-3 to TRBJ1-4; 9 bases line up with TRBD1. The CDR3 runs 13 residues. The J segment lost 8 bases and the V segment lost 11 bases, leaving 9 bases of the junction unmatched. Germline V gene sequence: CDR1 ENHRY, CDR2 SYGVKD. The CDR3 nucleotides read TGTGCCGCCAGGGACAGGGAGGGAGAAAAACTGTTTTTT. It specifies CAARDREGEKLFF.

The chain recombines TRBV28 with TRBJ2-7; 11 nucleotides agree with TRBD1. CDR3 length equals 17 residues. Germline lookup yields CDR1 MDHEN and CDR2 SYDVKM. V trimming: 6 bases; J trimming: 1 base; junction bases outside the gene matches: 11. CDR3 loop: CASSSGTGGPLSYEQYF. In DNA form, the CDR3 reads TGTGCCAGCAGCTCCGGGACAGGGGGTCCCCTTTCCTACGAGCAGTACTTC.

The chain uses TRBV11-2 and TRBJ2-7; TRBD1 matches 9 bases. Trimming cost V 4 bases and J 4 bases; bases outside gene matches: 5. This CDR3 has 14 residues. CDR1 and CDR2 from the germline V gene are SGHAT and FQNNGV. CDR3 amino acids: CASSWGQGNYEQYF. The CDR3 DNA reads as TGTGCCAGCAGCTGGGGACAGGGAAATTACGAGCAGTACTTC.